This T cell receptor beta chain was sequenced during a study of blood T cell repertoires in COVID-19. Assay used: immunoSEQ multiplex PCR; TCRdb lists only in-frame clones, some missing. The sample comprises a few hundred thousand clones, about 90% of which are singletons, and around 3% rests with the top ten. The TCR sequence derives from a woman in her twenties or thirties who had recovered from COVID-19. The sample taken for sequencing was PBMCs or T cells enriched from blood (not recorded which).

In DNA, the CDR3 is TGTGCCAGCAGTCCAGGACAGGGGACGCAGTATTTT. Residues: CASSPGQGTQYF. The chain links TRBV6-5 to TRBJ2-3; TRBD1 aligns across 9 bases. Germline CDR1 is MNHEY and CDR2 is SVGAGI. V gave up 5 bases and J gave up 9 bases; unmatched junction bases: 3. The CDR3 is 12 residues long.